The T cell receptor beta chain described here comes from a study of T-cell memory formation after mild COVID-19. TCRdb re-analysed the 5' RACE reads in MiXCR, keeping a single row per CDR3 protein. The sample shows 350,000 or so distinct CDR3 sequences, 20% to 25% of them seen only once. Germline values: CDR1 SGHTA, CDR2 FQGTGA. The ends lost 0 bases at V and 0 bases at J; junction bases unmatched: 1. This CDR3 comprises 16 residues. The receptor comes from a man between 18 and 35 years old who had mild COVID-19 (a few samples of this study predate the infection). Cell type and time point are not known. Input material: PBMCs or a T cell subset sorted from them (not recorded which). The chain employs TRBV7-3 and TRBJ2-3, with 9 positions matching TRBD2. CDR3 region: CASSLTGTSSTDTQYF. The CDR3, as DNA: TGTGCCAGCAGCTTAACTGGGACTAGCAGCACAGATACGCAGTATTTT.